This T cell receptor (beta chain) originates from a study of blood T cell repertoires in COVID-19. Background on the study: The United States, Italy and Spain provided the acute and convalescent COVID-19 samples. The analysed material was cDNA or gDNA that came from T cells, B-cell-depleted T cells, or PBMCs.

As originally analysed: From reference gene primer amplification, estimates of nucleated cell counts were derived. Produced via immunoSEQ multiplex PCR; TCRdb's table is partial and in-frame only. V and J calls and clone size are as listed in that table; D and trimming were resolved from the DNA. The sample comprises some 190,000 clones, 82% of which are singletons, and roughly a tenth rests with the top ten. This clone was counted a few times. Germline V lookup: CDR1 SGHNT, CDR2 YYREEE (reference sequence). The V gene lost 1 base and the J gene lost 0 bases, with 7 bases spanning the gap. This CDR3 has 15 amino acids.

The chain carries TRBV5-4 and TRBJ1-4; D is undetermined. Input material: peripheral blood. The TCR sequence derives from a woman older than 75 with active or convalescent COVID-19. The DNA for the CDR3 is TGTGCCAGCAGCTTGCGGGTCGCAACTAATGAAAAACTGTTTTTT. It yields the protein CASSLRVATNEKLFF.